The 21 T cell receptor beta chains below were found in one sample sequenced in a study of OX40 agonist ivuxolimab in advanced cancers. The data were produced by immunoSEQ multiplex PCR, yet TCRdb's version contains in-frame clones alone and is incomplete. Among 71,000 or so clones listed, about 88% were seen once. Sequenced here: CD4+ or CD8+ T cells sorted from blood, sampled in a trial of the OX40 agonist ivuxolimab. These receptors were obtained from an adult with an advanced solid tumor such as melanoma, head and neck, liver or kidney cancer.

This chain links TRBV21-1 with TRBJ2-2; the DNA was not compared with TRBD2, the D call given in the table. TRBV21-1 is marked as a pseudogene. This CDR3 spans 17 amino acids. The CDR3 DNA is TGTGCCAGCAGCAGAGATTTTGATGGTTTGGACACCGGGGAGCTGTTTTTT. Translation gives CASSRDFDGLDTGELFF.

The chain combines TRBV6-1 with TRBJ1-2; D unresolved. The CDR3 is 12 residues long. V lost 6 bases and J lost 6, with 11 bases in between. The germline CDR1 and CDR2 sequences are MNHNS and SASEGT. CDR3 sequence reads: CASSLGEDGYTF. CDR3 in DNA: TGTGCCAGCAGCCTCGGGGAGGATGGCTACACCTTC.

This chain uses TRBV2 with TRBJ1-1; 7 bases map to TRBD1. The germline CDR1 and CDR2 sequences are SNHLY and FYNNEI. The CDR3 consists of 14 residues. V lost 5 bases to trimming and J lost 1 base; unmatched junction nucleotides: 4. This CDR3 is CASSQGVPNTEAFF. The CDR3 region has the DNA TGTGCCAGCAGTCAGGGGGTACCGAACACTGAAGCTTTCTTT.

A few counts support this clone. The V call is TRBV6-6, the J call TRBJ1-5; TRBD1 aligns across 7 bases. The CDR3 consists of 16 residues. Germline V gene sequence: CDR1 MNHNY, CDR2 SVGAGI (reference sequence). Trimming at V came to 5 bases and at J to 0 bases, leaving 7 bases not matched to a gene. CDR3 DNA: TGTGCCAGCAGTCCCCCCGGGACAGTTAGCAATCAGCCCCAGCATTTT. The encoded protein is CASSPPGTVSNQPQHF.

The chain combines TRBV10-3 with TRBJ2-5; 9 bases are a match to TRBD2. Unmatched junction bases numbered 6, after V lost 8 bases and J lost 2 bases. Germline lookup yields CDR1 ENHRY and CDR2 SYGVKD. This CDR3 has 14 amino acids. Here the CDR3 DNA reads TGTGCCATCGGGGCTAGCGGGGATCAAGAGACCCAGTACTTC. Its protein is CAIGASGDQETQYF.

This chain links TRBV28 with TRBJ2-3; 7 bases agree with TRBD2. CDR3 length: 15 amino acids. With 2 bases clipped from V and 2 bases from J, the junction kept 4 bases outside the gene matches. Germline CDR1 MDHEN, CDR2 SYDVKM. CDR3 sequence: CASSLAGDPTDTQYF. Written as DNA, the CDR3 is TGTGCCAGCAGTTTAGCGGGAGACCCCACAGATACGCAGTATTTT.

The chain carries TRBV6-4 and TRBJ2-6; D not resolved. The CDR3 is 15 amino acids. V lost 5 bases and J lost 4, with 12 bases in between. Germline V lookup: CDR1 MRHNA, CDR2 SNTAGT. The CDR3 DNA follows: TGTGCCAGCAGTCCCCAGGTGGCCGGGGCCAACGTCCTGACTTTC. Its protein product is CASSPQVAGANVLTF.

DNA of the CDR3: TGCGCCAGCAGCTCTCGGGGGGGCGTATCTTTGGTCTATGGCTACACCTTC. It codes for CASSSRGGVSLVYGYTF. V and J are TRBV5-1 and TRBJ1-2, with D perhaps matching TRBD1 (6 bases). In germline, CDR1 is SGHRS, CDR2 YFSETQ. Trimming took 3 bases from V and 4 from J, leaving 22 bases between them. The length of the CDR3 is 17 residues. Looking up the rest from reference TRBV5-1 and TRBJ1-2 gives the full variable domain: KAGVTQTPRYLIKTRGQQVTLSCSPISGHRSVSWYQQTPGQGLQFLFEYFSETQRNKGNFPGRFSGRQFSNSRSEMNVSTLELGDSALYLCASSSRGGVSLVYGYTFGSGTRLTVV.

The rearrangement uses TRBV28 and TRBJ2-5, with D maybe TRBD1 (5 bases). V was pared by 1 base and J by 3 bases, with 6 bases between. Germline assignment: CDR1 MDHEN and CDR2 SYDVKM. The CDR3 is 13 amino acids. Here the CDR3 DNA reads TGTGCCAGCAGTTTATTGACAGAAGAGACCCAGTACTTC. This sequence encodes CASSLLTEETQYF.

The rearrangement links TRBV28 to TRBJ1-2; D unresolved. V dropped 9 bases and J dropped 5 bases, with 13 bases sitting between them. In germline, CDR1 is MDHEN, CDR2 SYDVKM. The length of the CDR3 is 12 residues. CDR3 in amino acids: CASHTTAYGYTF. As DNA, the CDR3 is TGTGCCAGTCACACTACAGCGTATGGCTACACCTTC.

The CDR3 protein is CAISDSAEKLFF. The CDR3 DNA follows: TGTGCCATCAGTGACAGCGCCGAAAAACTGTTTTTT. This chain joins TRBV10-3 and TRBJ1-4; D unclear. Deletions cut 3 bases from V and 8 bases from J, with 7 bases between. Germline CDR1 and CDR2: ENHRY and SYGVKD. The CDR3 contains 12 residues.

The chain carries TRBV30 and TRBJ2-2, with 11 bases aligning to TRBD1. CDR3 length: 16 amino acids. Losses at the gene ends were 3 bases for V and 6 bases for J; bases not matched to a gene: 9. From germline, CDR1 is GTSNPN and CDR2 SVGIG (reference sequence). As DNA, the CDR3 is TGTGCCTGGAGAGTTACCGGGACAGGGGGGGCCGGGGAGCTGTTTTTT. This translates into CAWRVTGTGGAGELFF.

The chain employs TRBV6-6 and TRBJ2-7, with 9 bases matching TRBD2. Per the germline V gene, CDR1 is MNHNY and CDR2 is SVGAGI (reference sequence). The CDR3 contains 12 residues. V was clipped by 8 bases and J by 2 bases; unmatched bases: 1. The CDR3 DNA sequence: TGTGCCAGCGGCGGGAGGGCCTACGAGCAGTACTTC. This sequence encodes CASGGRAYEQYF.

This chain joins TRBV29-1 and TRBJ1-6, with 9 bases fitting TRBD1. The length of the CDR3 is 13 residues. V lost 6 bases and J lost 7; bases outside the gene matches: 4. CDR1 SQVTM and CDR2 ANQGSEA come from the germline V gene. DNA for the CDR3: TGCAGCGTACAGGGGGCAAGGAATTCACCCCTCCACTTT. Translation: CSVQGARNSPLHF.

Comment on this clone: In the same sample, other DNA sequences code for this CDR3. The V and J genes are TRBV5-1 and TRBJ2-3; D call uncertain. CDR3 length: 14 residues. Trimming removed 1 base at V and 2 bases at J, with 8 bases between. Germline CDR1 SGHRS, CDR2 YFSETQ. CDR3 sequence: CASSLSQPTDTQYF. CDR3 nucleotide sequence: TGCGCCAGCAGCTTGTCGCAGCCCACAGATACGCAGTATTTT. Full variable domain (remainder filled in from reference TRBV5-1 and TRBJ2-3): KAGVTQTPRYLIKTRGQQVTLSCSPISGHRSVSWYQQTPGQGLQFLFEYFSETQRNKGNFPGRFSGRQFSNSRSEMNVSTLELGDSALYLCASSLSQPTDTQYFGPGTRLTVL.

The chain has TRBV19 and TRBJ2-2; 10 bases are shared with TRBD2. The V gene's germline CDR1 is LNHDA and CDR2 SQIVND (reference sequence). The J segment lost 4 bases and the V segment lost 10 bases, leaving 6 bases of the junction unmatched. The CDR3 sequence is 14 residues long. CDR3 protein: CAILAGGGTGELFF. The CDR3 DNA sequence: TGTGCCATCTTAGCGGGAGGAGGCACCGGGGAGCTGTTTTTT.

The chain has TRBV5-4 and TRBJ2-5; TRBD1 agrees at 9 bases. Germline V gives CDR1 SGHNT, CDR2 YYREEE (reference sequence). This CDR3 is built from 15 residues. V gave up 4 bases and J gave up 1 base; unmatched junction bases: 5. This chain's CDR3 is CASSTGQGTQETQYF. The CDR3 nucleotides are TGTGCCAGCAGCACTGGACAGGGGACCCAAGAGACCCAGTACTTC.

The V call is TRBV29-1, the J call TRBJ2-3; unclear D gene. V was trimmed by 7 bases and J by 6 bases, leaving 11 bases between them. Germline CDR1 is SQVTM and CDR2 is ANQGSEA. The CDR3 is 11 residues long. In nucleotides, the CDR3 is TGCAGCGGCGACCCTCAGGATACGCAGTATTTT. This encodes CSGDPQDTQYF.

Notes on this clone: Distinct nucleotide sequences in the sample also encode this CDR3. The genes are TRBV9 and TRBJ2-1, with a weak D call TRBD2 (5 bases). Trimming left V 3 bases short and J 6 bases short, with 13 bases between. The CDR3 spans 14 residues. From germline, CDR1 is SGDLS and CDR2 YYNGEE. In nucleotides, the CDR3 is TGTGCCAGCAGCGGGGTAGCTGGACTCAATGAGCAGTTCTTC. It codes for CASSGVAGLNEQFF.

A single count supports this clone. V is TRBV19 and J is TRBJ2-6; D ambiguous. Germline V gene data show CDR1 as LNHDA and CDR2 as SQIVND (reference sequence). V lost 2 bases to trimming and J lost 2 bases, with 4 bases between them. The length of the CDR3 is 14 residues. The CDR3 loop is CASSIRAGANVLTF. The CDR3 nucleotides are TGTGCCAGTAGTATACGAGCTGGGGCCAACGTCCTGACTTTC.

This clone has only a few counts. The chain combines TRBV6-1 with TRBJ1-2, with D possibly TRBD1 on 5 matching bases. Trimming removed 1 base at V and 8 bases at J, with 14 bases between. The CDR3 is 14 residues long. The V gene's germline CDR1 is MNHNS and CDR2 SASEGT. The CDR3 spells CASSEGTYQGGYTF. The CDR3 nucleotides read TGTGCCAGCAGTGAAGGGACTTACCAGGGCGGCTACACCTTC.